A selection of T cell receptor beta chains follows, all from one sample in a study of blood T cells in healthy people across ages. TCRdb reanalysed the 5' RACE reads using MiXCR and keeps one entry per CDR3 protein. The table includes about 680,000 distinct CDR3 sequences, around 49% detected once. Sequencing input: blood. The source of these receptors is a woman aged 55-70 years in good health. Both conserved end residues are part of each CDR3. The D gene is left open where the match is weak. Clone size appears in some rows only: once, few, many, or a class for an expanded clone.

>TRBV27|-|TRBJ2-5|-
CASRPAGSYNEQYF
TGTGCCAGCAGACCCGCGGGATCATACAATGAGCAGTACTTC
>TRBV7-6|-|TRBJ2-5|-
CASSLGQGTVRETQYF
TGTGCCAGCAGCTTAGGCCAGGGGACGGTTCGAGAGACCCAGTACTTC
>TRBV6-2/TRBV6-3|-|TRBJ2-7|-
CASSYVGVKNYEQYF
TGTGCCAGCAGTTACGTGGGGGTTAAAAACTACGAGCAGTACTTC
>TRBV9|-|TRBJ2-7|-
CASSGDGGYEQYF
TGTGCCAGCAGCGGAGACGGGGGCTACGAGCAGTACTTC
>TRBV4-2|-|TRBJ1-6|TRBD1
CASSQSGQEEFSPLHF
TGTGCCAGCAGCCAATCAGGACAGGAGGAATTTTCACCCCTCCACTTT
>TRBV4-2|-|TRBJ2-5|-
CASSQGGNNEQYF
TGTGCCAGCAGCCAAGGGGGAAACAATGAGCAGTACTTC
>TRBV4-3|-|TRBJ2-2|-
CASSQKDTGELFF
TGCGCCAGCAGCCAGAAGGATACCGGGGAGCTGTTTTTT
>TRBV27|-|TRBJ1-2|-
CASSKGALDGHTF
TGTGCCAGCAGCAAAGGGGCGTTGGACGGCCACACCTTC
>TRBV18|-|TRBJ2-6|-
CASSPTVWTEGSGANVLTF
TGTGCCAGCTCACCCACTGTGTGGACAGAGGGATCTGGGGCCAACGTCCTGACTTTC
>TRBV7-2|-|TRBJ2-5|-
CASSQTRAPETQYF
TGTGCCAGCAGCCAAACCCGGGCCCCAGAGACCCAGTACTTC
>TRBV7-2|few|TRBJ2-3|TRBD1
CASSYDGTASDTQYF
TGTGCCAGCAGCTACGACGGGACAGCGTCCGATACGCAGTATTTT
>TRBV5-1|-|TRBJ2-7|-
CASSLGAVQEAQYF
TGCGCCAGCAGCTTGGGGGCAGTACAAGAGGCCCAGTACTTC
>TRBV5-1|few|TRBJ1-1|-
CASSLGANTEAFF
TGTGCCAGCAGCTTAGGGGCAAACACTGAAGCTTTCTTT
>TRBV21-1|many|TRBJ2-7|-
CASRGTGHDEQYF
TGTGCCAGCAGGGGGACAGGACACGACGAGCAGTACTTC
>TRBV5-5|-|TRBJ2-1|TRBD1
CASSFRDRGSYNEQFF
TGTGCCAGCAGCTTCCGGGACAGGGGATCCTACAATGAGCAGTTCTTC
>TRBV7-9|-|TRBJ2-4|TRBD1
CASSYNDRGNIQYF
TGTGCCAGCAGCTATAACGACAGGGGAAACATTCAGTACTTC
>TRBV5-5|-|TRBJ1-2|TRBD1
CASSRDREKGGYTF
TGTGCCAGCAGCCGGGACAGGGAGAAAGGGGGCTACACCTTC
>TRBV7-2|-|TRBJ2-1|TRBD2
CASSRGTSYNEQFF
TGTGCCAGCAGCCGAGGGACTAGTTACAATGAGCAGTTCTTC
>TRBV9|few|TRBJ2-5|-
CASSVEGLGTETQYF
TGTGCCAGCAGCGTAGAAGGGCTGGGGACAGAGACCCAGTACTTC
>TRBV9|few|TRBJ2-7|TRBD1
CASSPGTAQSTYEQYF
TGTGCCAGCAGCCCCGGGACAGCCCAATCCACCTACGAGCAGTACTTC
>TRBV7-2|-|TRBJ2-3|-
CASSLYQGRGTDTQYF
TGTGCCAGCAGTTTGTACCAGGGTAGAGGCACAGATACGCAGTATTTT
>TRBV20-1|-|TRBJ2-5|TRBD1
CSAPGTGGVPETQYF
TGCAGTGCTCCCGGGACAGGGGGAGTTCCGGAGACCCAGTACTTC